Sequencing of this T cell receptor (beta chain) was carried out in a study of T cell responses to AZD1222 COVID-19 vaccine. Study results and caveats: Females outnumbered males among donors, who were mostly white British; clonal diversity was possibly underestimated. Just five or six AZD1222 recipients were seropositive at baseline.

Libraries were prepared by immunoSEQ multiplex PCR; TCRdb keeps only in-frame clonotypes and omits some of them. Of 100,000 to 150,000 clones in the sample, approximately 83% were seen once. The CDR3 length is 15 residues. The germline V gene encodes CDR1 SGHAT and CDR2 FQNNGV. Losses at the gene ends were 1 base for V and 9 bases for J; bases not matched to a gene: 9. Notes on this clone: Its matching antigen is unknown.

V usage is TRBV11-2 and J usage is TRBJ2-5; TRBD1 matches at 9 bases. The sequence was collected from an adult in good health. Material: peripheral blood, obtained on day 0 of AZD1222 vaccination. The CDR3 DNA follows: TGTGCCAGCAGCTTAGGGACAGGGGTTCAAGGGGCCCAGTACTTC. This gives the protein CASSLGTGVQGAQYF.